Each of the 32 T cell receptor beta chains below was sequenced from the same sample in a study of cytomegalovirus exposure and HLA in healthy donors. PCR employed 60 Vbeta and 13 Jbeta primers. This table comes from immunoSEQ multiplex PCR, and its TCRdb copy is limited to in-frame clones, with some not included. Altogether tens of thousands of clones are present, 70% to 85% being singletons, with the ten largest covering 2.1%. Sequencing was performed on PBMCs. Receptors were obtained from a man aged 18 to 30 in good health and CMV-seronegative.

This clone was picked up one time. The rearrangement uses TRBV30 and TRBJ1-5; D is perhaps TRBD1 (5 bases). V lost 0 bases and J 7 bases, leaving 10 bases between the germline ends. Germline CDR1 GTSNPN, CDR2 SVGIG (reference sequence). The CDR3 extends over 13 amino acids. The CDR3, as DNA: TGTGCCTGGAGTGTACAGGATGACCAGCCCCAGCATTTT. This sequence encodes CAWSVQDDQPQHF.

CDR3 protein: CASSRRDLATDTQYF. For the CDR3, the DNA is TGTGCCAGTAGCCGTCGGGACTTGGCCACAGATACGCAGTATTTT. This chain joins TRBV19 and TRBJ2-3; the D gene is possibly TRBD2 (6 bases). The germline CDR1 and CDR2 sequences are LNHDA and SQIVND (reference sequence). The CDR3 has 15 amino acids. The ends were cut back, 6 bases at V and 2 bases at J, with 15 bases in the middle.

J is TRBJ2-1 and V is TRBV11-2; tentative D call: TRBD2 (5 bases). The CDR3 covers 16 residues. Looked up from germline, CDR1 is SGHAT and CDR2 is FQNNGV. The V end was cut by 3 bases, the J end by 3 bases, with 15 bases between. The DNA of the CDR3 is TGTGCCAGCAGCTTCTCTAGCCTGCCTGACTACAATGAGCAGTTCTTC. This translates into CASSFSSLPDYNEQFF.

The count of this clone is one. The V and J genes are TRBV5-1 and TRBJ1-5; 10 nucleotides align to TRBD1. The CDR3 spans 15 residues. V lost 1 base and J lost 6; bases outside the gene matches: 4. Germline V gene lookup returns CDR1 SGHRS and CDR2 YFSETQ. The DNA of the CDR3 is TGCGCCAGCAGCTTGAGTGGGACAGGGGCTCAGCCCCAGCATTTT. This gives the protein CASSLSGTGAQPQHF.

The table lists this clone with a count of one. V usage is TRBV29-1 and J usage is TRBJ2-4; a possible D gene is TRBD1 (5 bases). Germline lookup yields CDR1 SQVTM and CDR2 ANQGSEA. V gave up 7 bases and J gave up 5 bases, with 9 bases separating them. The CDR3 sequence is 11 residues long. As DNA, the CDR3 is TGCAGCGGGGGCGAGGAAAACATTCAGTACTTC. It is translated as CSGGEENIQYF.

The chain carries TRBV5-6 and TRBJ1-2, with 10 bases aligning to TRBD1. The germline CDR1 and CDR2 sequences are SGHDT and YYEEEE. Losses at the gene ends were 3 bases for V and 2 bases for J; bases not matched to a gene: 1. This CDR3 region has 14 residues. The CDR3 loop is CASSWGQGNYGYTF. In DNA, the CDR3 is TGTGCCAGCAGCTGGGGACAGGGGAACTATGGCTACACCTTC.

The chain has TRBV9 and TRBJ1-5, with a weak D call TRBD1 (6 bases). Per germline, CDR1 SGDLS and CDR2 YYNGEE. Trimming removed 0 bases from V and 1 base from J, with 8 bases in between. This CDR3 has 15 residues. CDR3 residues: CASSVGQGSNQPQHF. As DNA, the CDR3 is TGTGCCAGCAGCGTAGGGCAGGGGAGCAATCAGCCCCAGCATTTT.

There are a few counts of this clone. This rearrangement joins TRBV5-6 to TRBJ2-2, with 13 bases aligning to TRBD2. The CDR3 loop spans 19 amino acids. Germline loops: CDR1 SGHDT, CDR2 YYEEEE. With 4 bases clipped from V and 6 bases from J, the junction kept 15 bases outside the gene matches. CDR3 sequence: CASSPGLAGVNYLSGELFF. The CDR3 bases are TGTGCCAGCAGCCCCGGACTAGCGGGAGTCAATTATTTGTCCGGGGAGCTGTTTTTT.

Written as DNA, the CDR3 is TGTGCCAGCAGTGAGCCGGGACAGGGGTCCCACGAGCAGTACTTC. Its protein product is CASSEPGQGSHEQYF. V gene TRBV6-1 combines with J gene TRBJ2-7; TRBD1 agrees at 10 bases. V gave up 3 bases and J gave up 5 bases; unmatched junction bases: 7. Germline V gives CDR1 MNHNS, CDR2 SASEGT. The CDR3 covers 15 residues.

This sequence joins TRBV2 and TRBJ1-3; possible D gene TRBD1, 6 bases. Germline CDR1 reads SNHLY; CDR2 reads FYNNEI. This CDR3 spans 16 amino acids. Trimming pared 4 bases from V and 1 base from J, leaving 14 bases between. The CDR3 reads CASSVGGAGSGNTIYF. The CDR3 region has the DNA TGTGCCAGCAGTGTAGGGGGGGCAGGATCTGGAAACACCATATATTTT.

This clone showed up just a few times. This chain uses TRBV10-3 with TRBJ2-3; 11 bases agree with TRBD2. CDR3 length equals 20 residues. Germline trimming cut 4 bases from V and 0 bases from J; bases unmatched to any gene: 15. Germline-derived CDR1 and CDR2 are ENHRY and SYGVKD. CDR3 DNA sequence: TGTGCCATCAGTGGTTCCCGTGTTAGCGGGAGGGGGACTAGCACAGATACGCAGTATTTT. Translation gives CAISGSRVSGRGTSTDTQYF.

The rearrangement joins TRBV4-1 to TRBJ2-3; 12 nucleotides match TRBD2. The CDR3 contains 18 residues. With 4 bases clipped from V and 1 base from J, the junction kept 9 bases outside the gene matches. CDR1 and CDR2 from the germline V gene are MGHRA and YSYEKL. The CDR3 region is CASSLGLAGFFGTDTQYF. DNA for the CDR3: TGCGCCAGCAGCCTGGGACTAGCGGGCTTTTTTGGCACAGATACGCAGTATTTT.

This chain links TRBV10-3 with TRBJ2-1; 10 bases fit TRBD2. Germline V gene sequence: CDR1 ENHRY, CDR2 SYGVKD. The length of the CDR3 is 17 residues. Germline trimming cut 7 bases from V and 2 bases from J; bases unmatched to any gene: 11. CDR3 protein: CAIKEREGRYTYNEQFF. The CDR3 DNA sequence: TGTGCCATCAAGGAGCGGGAGGGCCGGTATACCTACAATGAGCAGTTCTTC.

This chain joins TRBV29-1 and TRBJ2-4, with D hard to call. The ends were cut back, 8 bases at V and 6 bases at J, with 17 bases in the middle. This CDR3 comprises 13 residues. Germline CDR1 is SQVTM and CDR2 is ANQGSEA. The chain's CDR3 is CSLDGSDRNIQYF. The CDR3 DNA is TGCAGCTTAGACGGCAGCGACCGAAACATTCAGTACTTC.

This clone was detected only once. The chain carries TRBV2 and TRBJ2-1, with a weak D call TRBD2 (5 bases). CDR3 size: 13 residues. Germline V gene lookup returns CDR1 SNHLY and CDR2 FYNNEI. V was shortened by 8 bases and J by 5 bases, with 13 bases between the two germline ends. In nucleotides, the CDR3 is TGTGCCAGCTTACGGACTGAGAACAATGAGCAGTTCTTC. Its protein is CASLRTENNEQFF.

V is TRBV9 and J is TRBJ2-1; TRBD2 matches 10 bases. V was pared by 4 bases and J by 5 bases, with 9 bases of the junction left unmatched. Germline CDR1 is SGDLS and CDR2 is YYNGEE. The CDR3 contains 16 residues. The CDR3: CASSPEAGGPNNEQFF. CDR3 sequence (DNA): TGTGCCAGCAGCCCGGAAGCGGGAGGGCCCAACAATGAGCAGTTCTTC.

The V and J genes are TRBV6-5 and TRBJ2-7; 11 bases map to TRBD2. This CDR3 has 14 residues. Losses at the gene ends were 4 bases for V and 5 bases for J; bases not matched to a gene: 4. The germline CDR1 and CDR2 sequences are MNHEY and SVGAGI. CDR3 loop: CASSLGLAGHEQYF. CDR3 coding DNA: TGTGCCAGCAGTTTAGGACTAGCGGGCCACGAGCAGTACTTC.

The V call is TRBV19, the J call TRBJ2-7, with 9 bases identical to TRBD2. CDR3 size: 13 residues. From germline, CDR1 is LNHDA and CDR2 SQIVND (reference sequence). J was trimmed by 2 bases and V by 4 bases; bases with no gene match: 0. The CDR3 DNA reads as TGTGCCAGTAGTAGGACTAGCGCCTACGAGCAGTACTTC. It specifies CASSRTSAYEQYF.

This clone was picked up one time. This chain uses TRBV5-4 with TRBJ2-1, with TRBD2 matching 11 bases. The CDR3 sequence is 15 residues long. With V trimmed by 3 bases and J by 7 bases, 6 bases remained unmatched. Germline CDR1 is SGHNT and CDR2 is YYREEE (reference sequence). CDR3 in amino acids: CASSYSGRARNEQFF. The CDR3 DNA is TGTGCCAGCAGCTATAGCGGGAGGGCCCGAAATGAGCAGTTCTTC.

The V and J genes are TRBV25-1 and TRBJ1-3; D ambiguous. Germline lookup yields CDR1 MGHDK and CDR2 SYGVNS. The length of the CDR3 is 11 residues. V gave up 8 bases and J gave up 4 bases, with 6 bases separating them. The CDR3 region is CASGTGNTIYF. The DNA for the CDR3 is TGTGCCAGCGGCACAGGAAACACCATATATTTT.

This clone appeared a single time. This chain uses TRBV27 with TRBJ2-7; a weak D match, TRBD1 (6 bases). Germline V CDR1 and CDR2: MNHEY, SMNVEV (reference sequence). CDR3 length: 16 amino acids. Trimming removed 4 bases at V and 2 bases at J, with 18 bases between. CDR3 loop: CASSSPPRQDAYEQYF. The CDR3 DNA follows: TGTGCCAGCAGTTCCCCGCCCCGACAGGACGCCTACGAGCAGTACTTC.

Only a few counts were recorded for this clone. The rearrangement joins TRBV6-1 to TRBJ2-5, with 11 bases lining up with TRBD2. This CDR3 has 15 residues. J gave up 1 base and V 7 bases, and 5 bases lay outside the gene matches. Germline V gene data show CDR1 as MNHNS and CDR2 as SASEGT. In DNA, the CDR3 is TGTGCCAGCACCCGGACTAGCGGGTTCCAAGAGACCCAGTACTTC. Encoded protein: CASTRTSGFQETQYF.

The chain recombines TRBV27 with TRBJ1-3; TRBD1 might be the D (6 bases). Germline CDR1 MNHEY, CDR2 SMNVEV (reference sequence). The CDR3 spans 15 residues. V was cut by 6 bases and J by 0 bases, with 12 bases left in between. In DNA form, the CDR3 reads TGTGCCAGCAGACCAGGACAGTACTCTGGAAACACCATATATTTT. Its protein is CASRPGQYSGNTIYF.

The chain couples TRBV7-8 to TRBJ2-6; no firm D call. This CDR3 is 18 amino acids long. Deletions cut 6 bases from V and 0 bases from J, with 18 bases between. The germline CDR1 and CDR2 sequences are SGHVS and FQNEAQ. The CDR3 region is CASRMIQQTDSGANVLTF. The CDR3 bases are TGTGCCAGCAGGATGATACAGCAAACTGACTCTGGGGCCAACGTCCTGACTTTC.

This clone occurred a few times. CDR3 amino acids: CASSFSGGNEKLFF. As DNA, the CDR3 is TGTGCCAGCAGTTTCTCCGGGGGGAATGAAAAACTGTTTTTT. The chain combines TRBV6-6 with TRBJ1-4; possibly TRBD1 for D (5 bases). CDR1 and CDR2 from the germline V gene are MNHNY and SVGAGI (reference sequence). This CDR3 spans 14 amino acids. V was shortened by 4 bases and J by 5 bases, with 11 bases between the two germline ends.

The table lists this clone with a count of one. V and J are TRBV27 and TRBJ1-2; D is perhaps TRBD1 (6 bases). Germline values: CDR1 MNHEY, CDR2 SMNVEV (reference sequence). V was cut by 6 bases and J by 8 bases, with 19 bases left in between. The CDR3 has 14 residues. The CDR3 nucleotides read TGTGCCAGCAGCCCCCGCCCAGGGACAATAGGCTACACCTTC. This translates into CASSPRPGTIGYTF.

This chain joins TRBV9 and TRBJ1-1; possible D gene TRBD1, 6 bases. The CDR3 extends over 16 amino acids. Germline V gene lookup returns CDR1 SGDLS and CDR2 YYNGEE. V lost 0 bases, J lost 3 bases, and 15 bases lay in between. The CDR3 nucleotides read TGTGCCAGCAGCGTAGTACCGCAGGGGACCCACACTGAAGCTTTCTTT. This codes for CASSVVPQGTHTEAFF.

V is TRBV2 and J is TRBJ2-1; 11 nucleotides match TRBD2. This CDR3 has 16 amino acids. The germline V gene has CDR1 SNHLY and CDR2 FYNNEI. The V gene end was trimmed by 2 bases and the J gene end by 4 bases; junction bases not matched to a gene: 4. The CDR3 here is CASSEITSGSYNEQFF. The CDR3, as DNA: TGTGCCAGCAGTGAAATTACTAGCGGGAGTTACAATGAGCAGTTCTTC.

The CDR3 DNA follows: TGTGCCAGCACGAGGCCGGGGGGGACCTACAATGAGCAGTTCTTC. This gives the protein CASTRPGGTYNEQFF. V usage is TRBV27 and J usage is TRBJ2-1; 8 positions match TRBD2. Germline lookup yields CDR1 MNHEY and CDR2 SMNVEV (reference sequence). The CDR3 runs 15 residues. V lost 7 bases and J lost 2; bases outside the gene matches: 7.

The chain is built from TRBV7-9 and TRBJ2-1, with 9 bases aligning to TRBD1. The germline V gene encodes CDR1 SEHNR and CDR2 FQNEAQ (reference sequence). The J segment lost 6 bases and the V segment lost 4 bases, leaving 4 bases of the junction unmatched. There are 14 residues in the CDR3. CDR3 sequence: CASSSTGGFNEQFF. CDR3 DNA: TGTGCCAGCAGCTCTACAGGGGGCTTCAATGAGCAGTTCTTC. Full variable domain (missing parts from reference TRBV7-9 and TRBJ2-1): DTGVSQNPRHKITKRGQNVTFRCDPISEHNRLYWYRQTLGQGPEFLTYFQNEAQLEKSRLLSDRFSAERPKGSFSTLEIQRTEQGDSAMYLCASSSTGGFNEQFFGPGTRLTVL.

As regards this clone: Sequence at one end of the junction differs from germline and may be a read error. V gene TRBV7-7 combines with J gene TRBJ2-7; 10 bases fit TRBD2. The germline gives CDR1 SSHAT, CDR2 FNYEAQ (reference sequence). The CDR3 consists of 13 residues. The CDR3 spells CASSLAGGYEQYF. The CDR3 bases are TGTGCTAGCAGCTTAGCGGGGGGCTACGAGCAGTACTTC.

The V and J genes are TRBV12-5 and TRBJ2-1; D is undetermined. Trimming took off 6 bases at V and 6 bases at J, with 9 bases between the two ends. The CDR3 runs 12 residues. Germline CDR1 reads LGHNT; CDR2 reads FRNRAP. The CDR3 bases are TGTGCTAGTGGGATCTCTACCAATGAGCAGTTCTTC. Residues: CASGISTNEQFF.